A single sample gave rise to the 2 T cell receptor beta chains below, sequenced in a study of naive and memory T cell subsets. Four PCR rounds used nested alpha and beta constant region primers plus the SP2 primer. TCRdb independently ran MiXCR on the 5' RACE reads; one entry per CDR3 protein. Here the sample spans more than 45,000 distinct CDR3 sequences, over 3.5% being singletons. A UMI-containing oligonucleotide was joined by 3' ligation to the TCR cDNA template. The source of these receptors is a female donor in good health.

This clonotype was seen repeatedly, ten times or more. The gene calls are TRBV29-1 and TRBJ2-4; D not certain. V was shortened by 4 bases and J by 3 bases, with 28 bases between the two germline ends. The CDR3 spans 19 residues. Germline V lookup: CDR1 SQVTM, CDR2 ANQGSEA. CDR3 sequence (DNA): TGCAGCGTTGGGCCTCCCCTCGCAGGCATCACAAGCGACAAAAACATTCAGTACTTC. Amino acids: CSVGPPLAGITSDKNIQYF.

This clonotype was recorded at least ten times. The chain uses TRBV6-5 and TRBJ1-2, with 8 positions matching TRBD1. Per germline, CDR1 MNHEY and CDR2 SVGAGI. This CDR3 contains 13 residues. Trimming took 7 bases from V and 6 from J; bases not matched to a gene: 7. DNA of the CDR3: TGTGCCAGCACCCCCGACAGGGGTAATGGCTACACCTTC. It codes for CASTPDRGNGYTF.